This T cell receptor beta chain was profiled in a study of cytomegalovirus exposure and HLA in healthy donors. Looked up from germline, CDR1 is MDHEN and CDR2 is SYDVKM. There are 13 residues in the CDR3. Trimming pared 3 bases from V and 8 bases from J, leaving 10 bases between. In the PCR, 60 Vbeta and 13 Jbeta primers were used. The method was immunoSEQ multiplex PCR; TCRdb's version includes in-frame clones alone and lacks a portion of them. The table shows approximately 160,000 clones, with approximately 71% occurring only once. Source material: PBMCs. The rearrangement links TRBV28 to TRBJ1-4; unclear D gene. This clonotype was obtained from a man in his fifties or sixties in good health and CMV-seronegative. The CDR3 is CASSFMAGEKLFF. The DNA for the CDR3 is TGTGCCAGCAGTTTCATGGCGGGGGAAAAACTGTTTTTT.